The rows below give T cell receptor beta chains drawn from one sample of a study of OX40 agonist ivuxolimab in advanced cancers. TCRdb's copy holds only in-frame clones and misses some; the assay was immunoSEQ multiplex PCR. The table includes fewer than 85,000 clones, around 90% detected once. Sequences were derived from CD4+ or CD8+ T cells sorted from blood, sampled in a trial of the OX40 agonist ivuxolimab. These TCRs come from an adult with an advanced solid tumor such as melanoma, head and neck, liver or kidney cancer. Both conserved end residues are part of each CDR3. The D gene is left open where the match is weak. Clone size is not always given. Where it is, it says once, few, many or a class for expanded clones.

clone_size,j_call,v_call,cdr3_length,d_call,cdr3_aa,cdr3_nt
few,TRBJ2-7,TRBV18,12,-,CASSQRGHEQYF,TGTGCCAGCTCACAAAGAGGCCACGAGCAGTACTTC
-,TRBJ1-1,TRBV6-1,14,-,CASSEFDRNTEAFF,TGTGCCAGCAGTGAATTCGACAGGAACACTGAAGCTTTCTTT
-,TRBJ2-7,TRBV27,14,-,CASRPGQTDHEQYF,TGTGCCAGCAGACCGGGGCAGACGGATCACGAGCAGTACTTC
once,TRBJ2-2,TRBV5-8,17,-,CASSLYFRSRNTGELFF,TGTGCCAGCAGCCTGTATTTTCGGAGTAGAAACACCGGGGAGCTGTTTTTT
-,TRBJ2-1,TRBV6-1,15,TRBD2,CASNGRGGLYNEQFF,TGTGCCAGCAACGGACGCGGGGGACTATACAATGAGCAGTTCTTC
-,TRBJ2-7,TRBV27,13,-,CASSLKYSYEQYF,TGTGCCAGCAGTTTAAAATATTCCTACGAGCAGTACTTC
few,TRBJ2-7,TRBV19,13,-,CASSTLGSYEQYF,TGTGCCAGTAGTACGCTTGGCTCATACGAGCAGTACTTC
-,TRBJ2-7,TRBV27,14,-,CASSSVAGGDEQYF,TGTGCCAGCAGTTCCGTCGCAGGGGGGGACGAGCAGTACTTC
-,TRBJ2-7,TRBV7-2,13,-,CASSQYTSYEQYF,TGTGCCAGCAGCCAATATACCTCCTACGAGCAGTACTTC
-,TRBJ1-5,TRBV2,13,-,CASSGWTDQPQHF,TGTGCCAGCAGTGGATGGACAGATCAGCCCCAGCATTTT
-,TRBJ2-3,TRBV12-2,19,-,CASRPLGAGRNECTDTQYF,TGTGCAAGTCGACCTTTGGGGGCAGGACGGAATGAGTGTACAGATACGCAGTATTTT
-,TRBJ2-3,TRBV27,13,-,CASSLGSTDTQYF,TGTGCCAGCAGTTTGGGTTCCACAGATACGCAGTATTTT
-,TRBJ1-1,TRBV11-2,13,-,CASSLDRSTEAFF,TGTGCCAGCAGCTTAGACAGGTCCACTGAAGCTTTCTTT
-,TRBJ2-3,TRBV5-1,23,TRBD2,CASSWEENRTGTSRTRGMDTQYF,TGCGCCAGCAGCTGGGAAGAAAACCGCACCGGGACTAGCAGAACCCGGGGGATGGATACGCAGTATTTT
-,TRBJ2-5,TRBV2,14,TRBD2,CASSQGGSQETQYF,TGTGCCAGCAGTCAGGGCGGGAGTCAAGAGACCCAGTACTTC
-,TRBJ1-1,TRBV5-1,15,-,CASSFGWELNTEAFF,TGCGCCAGCAGCTTCGGGTGGGAGTTGAACACTGAAGCTTTCTTT
-,TRBJ2-7,TRBV28,11,-,CASSKRNEQYF,TGTGCCAGCAGCAAGAGGAACGAGCAGTACTTC
-,TRBJ2-3,TRBV19,16,-,CASRSSAGRGTDTQYF,TGTGCCAGTAGATCGAGTGCGGGCCGGGGCACAGATACGCAGTATTTT
few,TRBJ2-5,TRBV18,15,TRBD1,CASSPPTGGHESQYF,TGTGCCAGCTCACCACCGACAGGGGGTCACGAGTCCCAGTACTTC
-,TRBJ1-2,TRBV4-3,16,TRBD1,CASSQVTGTGGYGYTF,TGCGCCAGCAGCCAAGTCACCGGGACAGGAGGCTATGGCTACACCTTC
-,TRBJ2-7,TRBV29-1,14,-,CSAAQGSSSYEQYF,TGCAGCGCGGCGCAGGGGTCGAGCTCCTACGAGCAGTACTTC
few,TRBJ2-7,TRBV10-3,13,-,CAISAPTLYEQYF,TGTGCCATCAGTGCCCCGACACTCTACGAGCAGTACTTC
-,TRBJ2-5,TRBV9,15,TRBD2,CASGGTSQTFGTQYF,TGTGCCAGCGGTGGGACTAGCCAAACATTTGGGACCCAGTACTTC
-,TRBJ2-2,TRBV5-1,14,TRBD1,CASSYGQGTGELFF,TGCGCCAGCAGCTACGGACAGGGGACCGGGGAGCTGTTTTTT
-,TRBJ2-3,TRBV5-4,16,-,CASSLGGVQPTDTQYF,TGTGCCAGCAGCTTGGGGGGAGTCCAACCCACAGATACGCAGTATTTT
-,TRBJ2-3,TRBV5-1,14,-,CASSLGVSTDTQYF,TGCGCCAGCAGCTTGGGCGTAAGCACAGATACGCAGTATTTT
-,TRBJ2-1,TRBV10-1,12,-,CASSGQGHEQFF,TGCGCCAGCAGTGGGCAGGGACATGAGCAGTTCTTC
-,TRBJ1-4,TRBV15,15,TRBD1,CATSTPGQGGEKLFF,TGTGCCACCAGCACCCCCGGACAGGGCGGGGAAAAACTGTTTTTT
-,TRBJ1-1,TRBV27,16,-,CASSLLPGSSLPEAFF,TGTGCCAGCAGTTTACTTCCAGGGAGTAGTTTACCTGAAGCTTTCTTT
-,TRBJ1-4,TRBV11-2,15,TRBD1,CASSLGPGGREKLFF,TGTGCCAGCAGCTTAGGCCCAGGGGGACGGGAAAAACTGTTTTTT
-,TRBJ1-2,TRBV7-2,16,TRBD1,CASSLGQPGDGGGYTF,TGTGCCAGCAGCCTGGGACAGCCCGGAGATGGGGGAGGCTACACCTTC
-,TRBJ1-2,TRBV7-3,13,-,CASSLEAGRGYTF,TGTGCCAGCAGCTTAGAGGCAGGACGCGGCTACACCTTC